The sequence of this T cell receptor (beta chain) was determined in a study of blood T cells in healthy people across ages. Germline V CDR1 and CDR2: LGHNA, YNFKEQ. The CDR3 covers 14 residues. V lost 4 bases and J 7 bases, leaving 16 bases between the germline ends. A few counts support this clonotype. Its matching antigen is unknown. Findings and caveats of the study: Naive T cell percentage and TCR beta diversity correlated strongly. Leaving the PBMCs unsorted stopped any conclusive comparison of naive versus antigen-experienced cells.

A sample-barcoded 5' primer and a J-beta primer mix were used in a second PCR of roughly 6 to 11 cycles. TCRdb reprocessed the 5' RACE reads via MiXCR and lists one record per CDR3 protein. Among over 1,300,000 distinct CDR3 sequences listed, around 59% were seen once. The rearrangement links TRBV4-2 to TRBJ2-5; D is perhaps TRBD1 or TRBD2 (5 bases each). The sample consisted of blood. The TCR originated in a man between 18 and 29 years old in good health. The CDR3 spells CASSPEGYKATQYF. The CDR3 bases are TGTGCCAGCAGCCCCGAGGGGTACAAGGCGACCCAGTACTTC.